The entry that follows covers one T cell receptor (beta chain) sequence. Its antigen remains unknown. Any gene name here is a mouse gene name. The read comes to an end 1 residue before the CDR3 does, leaving the germline J gene to fill in the end. Some clones are missing from TCRdb's copy, which holds only in-frame ones; the method was immunoSEQ multiplex PCR. The table has 7,500 to 8,500 clones, roughly 38% seen once. Time point: mouse harvest day 14 after allogeneic transplant. Tail vein injection delivered 10^7 T-cell-depleted bone marrow cells and 10^6 splenic CD5+ T cells. B6 (H2b) cells into BALB/c (H2d) mice; tissues taken at day 7 or 14. Germline V CDR1 and CDR2: SGHLS, HYDKME. Losses at the gene ends were 1 base for V and 6 bases for J; bases not matched to a gene: 1. This CDR3 is 14 amino acids long. The sample is drawn from a study of tissue T cells after allogeneic stem cell transplantation.

Study-wide results and limits: Across patients, clones rarely overlapped, yet motif clusters were shared tissue-specifically. The patient cohort was small and clinically heterogeneous, with limited sampling depth.

The specimen sequenced was skin. J is TRBJ2-5 and V is TRBV12-2, with 12 bases that match TRBD2. The sequence derives from a female BALB/c mouse given C57BL/6 T cells with graft-versus-host disease after an allogeneic hematopoietic cell transplant. The CDR3 is CASSLDWGGDTQYF. Partial CDR3 DNA: TGTGCCAGCTCTCTGGACTGGGGGGGGGACACCCAGTAC.